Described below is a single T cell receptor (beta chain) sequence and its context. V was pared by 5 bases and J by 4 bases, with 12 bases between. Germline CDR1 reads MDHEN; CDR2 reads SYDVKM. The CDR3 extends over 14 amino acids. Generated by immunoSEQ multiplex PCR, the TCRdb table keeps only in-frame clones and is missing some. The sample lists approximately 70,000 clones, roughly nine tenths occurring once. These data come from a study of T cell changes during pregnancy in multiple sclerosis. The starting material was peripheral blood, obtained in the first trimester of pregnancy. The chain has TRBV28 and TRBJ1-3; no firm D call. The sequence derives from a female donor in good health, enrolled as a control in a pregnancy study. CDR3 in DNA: TGTGCCAGCAGTCCACCAACTCCGGGAAACACCATATATTTT. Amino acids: CASSPPTPGNTIYF.